The 30 T cell receptor beta chains presented below share a single source sample, sequenced in a study of cytomegalovirus exposure and HLA in healthy donors. The study ran its PCR with 60 Vbeta and 13 Jbeta primers. Here immunoSEQ multiplex PCR was the method, and the copy in TCRdb shows in-frame clones only, minus some. The table includes fewer than 120,000 clones, 75% to 80% detected once. The sequenced sample consisted of PBMCs. The origin of the receptors is a woman aged 25 to 45 in good health and CMV-seronegative.

The CDR3 region has the DNA TGTGCCAGCAGTTTACTATGGTACGAGCAGTACTTC. It yields the protein CASSLLWYEQYF. The chain recombines TRBV28 with TRBJ2-7; D ambiguous. Trimming cost V 2 bases and J 4 bases, with 6 bases left between them. Germline V gene lookup returns CDR1 MDHEN and CDR2 SYDVKM. CDR3 length: 12 amino acids.

The gene calls are TRBV7-2 and TRBJ2-1, with D unclear. Trimming stripped 1 base from V and 0 bases from J, with 7 bases between. This CDR3 is 15 amino acids long. Germline V CDR1 and CDR2: SGHTA, FQGNSA. The CDR3 sequence is CASSLDYTSYNEQFF. The CDR3 DNA reads as TGTGCCAGCAGCTTAGACTATACCTCCTACAATGAGCAGTTCTTC.

Written as DNA, the CDR3 is TGTGCCAGTAGTACACGACAGGGCTCTGAAGCTTTCTTT. As protein: CASSTRQGSEAFF. The chain has TRBV19 and TRBJ1-1; TRBD1 matches at 7 bases. The germline gives CDR1 LNHDA, CDR2 SQIVND (reference sequence). This CDR3 is built from 13 residues. Losses at the gene ends were 4 bases for V and 6 bases for J; bases not matched to a gene: 5.

The gene calls are TRBV4-3 and TRBJ2-3; TRBD1 agrees at 7 bases. The V gene end was trimmed by 4 bases and the J gene end by 1 base; junction bases not matched to a gene: 2. Germline V gene data show CDR1 as LGHNA and CDR2 as YSLEER. The CDR3 is made up of 14 amino acids. The CDR3 spells CASSPQGGTDTQYF. CDR3 DNA sequence: TGCGCCAGCAGCCCTCAGGGGGGCACAGATACGCAGTATTTT.

This clone has only a few counts. The rearrangement uses TRBV7-2 and TRBJ2-6, with a tentative D call TRBD2 (5 bases). This CDR3 spans 17 amino acids. The germline V and J ends were trimmed by 1 base and 0 bases, with 10 bases remaining between them. The germline V gene has CDR1 SGHTA and CDR2 FQGNSA. Written as DNA, the CDR3 is TGTGCCAGCAGCTTAGGGGCTAGCCGCTCTGGGGCCAACGTCCTGACTTTC. Its protein is CASSLGASRSGANVLTF.

The chain couples TRBV19 to TRBJ2-7; 9 nucleotides align to TRBD1. Germline V gene data show CDR1 as LNHDA and CDR2 as SQIVND (reference sequence). This CDR3 region has 15 residues. V lost 2 bases and J lost 3; bases outside the gene matches: 5. CDR3 region: CASSIRTGVNYEQYF. The CDR3 DNA reads TGTGCCAGTAGTATAAGGACAGGGGTGAACTACGAGCAGTACTTC.

The V gene is TRBV19, the J gene TRBJ2-1; 7 nucleotides line up with TRBD2. There are 15 residues in the CDR3. Looked up from germline, CDR1 is LNHDA and CDR2 is SQIVND (reference sequence). Germline trimming cut 7 bases from V and 4 bases from J; bases unmatched to any gene: 10. CDR3 protein: CASIAASGLYNEQFF. CDR3 sequence (DNA): TGTGCCAGTATAGCGGCTAGCGGACTGTACAATGAGCAGTTCTTC.

The genes are TRBV9 and TRBJ1-4, with 10 bases fitting TRBD1. After removal of 4 bases from V and 6 bases from J, the junction contained 6 bases not matched to a gene. The CDR3 runs 15 residues. Germline loops: CDR1 SGDLS, CDR2 YYNGEE. CDR3 protein: CASSSQTGGHEKLFF. The CDR3 nucleotides are TGTGCCAGCAGCTCTCAGACAGGGGGCCATGAAAAACTGTTTTTT. Using reference TRBV9 and TRBJ1-4 for the parts outside the CDR3, the full variable domain is DSGVTQTPKHLITATGQRVTLRCSPRSGDLSVYWYQQSLDQGLQFLIQYYNGEERAKGNILERFSAQQFPDLHSELNLSSLELGDSALYFCASSSQTGGHEKLFFGSGTQLSVL.

The V and J genes are TRBV9 and TRBJ2-1; 8 nucleotides line up with TRBD1. Germline values: CDR1 SGDLS, CDR2 YYNGEE. V was clipped by 3 bases and J by 5 bases; unmatched bases: 1. The CDR3 extends over 13 amino acids. CDR3 sequence reads: CASSADRDNEQFF. For the CDR3, the DNA is TGTGCCAGCAGCGCGGACAGGGACAATGAGCAGTTCTTC.

The chain couples TRBV6-6 to TRBJ2-7; 14 bases match TRBD2. Germline trimming cut 6 bases from V and 4 bases from J; bases unmatched to any gene: 5. The CDR3 has 15 residues. Germline-derived CDR1 and CDR2 are MNHNY and SVGAGI (reference sequence). CDR3 DNA: TGTGCCAGCAGACCCGGGACTAGCGGGAGTTACGAGCAGTACTTC. Residues: CASRPGTSGSYEQYF.

The J gene is TRBJ2-1, the V gene TRBV6-5; D is perhaps TRBD2 (5 bases). The CDR3 spans 14 residues. The germline V gene encodes CDR1 MNHEY and CDR2 SVGAGI. V gave up 6 bases and J gave up 3 bases, with 12 bases separating them. CDR3 DNA sequence: TGTGCCAGCAGCCCAGGACTTAACTACAATGAGCAGTTCTTC. Translation gives CASSPGLNYNEQFF.

The chain links TRBV4-1 to TRBJ2-1, with TRBD1 identical over 7 bases. The germline gives CDR1 MGHRA, CDR2 YSYEKL. Trimming took 3 bases from V and 9 from J; bases not matched to a gene: 2. The CDR3 length is 12 residues. The CDR3 loop is CASSHNRGEQFF. For the CDR3, the DNA is TGCGCCAGCAGCCACAACAGGGGTGAGCAGTTCTTC.

The chain has TRBV7-2 and TRBJ2-1, with a possible D match to TRBD2 (5 bases). The CDR3 sequence is 15 residues long. The germline V gene has CDR1 SGHTA and CDR2 FQGNSA. V lost 5 bases and J lost 3, with 14 bases in between. The CDR3 sequence: CASSPPGKLYNEQFF. For the CDR3, the DNA is TGTGCCAGCAGCCCCCCGGGAAAACTCTACAATGAGCAGTTCTTC.

The DNA for the CDR3 is TGTGCCAGCAGAGGACTGACAGGGCCGAGCTCCTATAATTCACCCCTCCACTTT. This gives the protein CASRGLTGPSSYNSPLHF. The chain links TRBV28 to TRBJ1-6, with 7 bases identical to TRBD1. The CDR3 is 18 amino acids. Germline loops: CDR1 MDHEN, CDR2 SYDVKM. Trimming at V came to 6 bases and at J to 0 bases, leaving 11 bases not matched to a gene. Full variable domain (rest looked up from reference TRBV28 and TRBJ1-6): DVKVTQSSRYLVKRTGEKVFLECVQDMDHENMFWYRQDPGLGLRLIYFSYDVKMKEKGDIPEGYSVSREKKERFSLILESASTNQTSMYLCASRGLTGPSSYNSPLHFGNGTRLTVT.

This sequence joins TRBV29-1 and TRBJ2-5; D may be TRBD1 (6 bases). Per germline, CDR1 SQVTM and CDR2 ANQGSEA. The ends were cut back, 5 bases at V and 4 bases at J, with 11 bases in the middle. This CDR3 is built from 12 residues. The CDR3, as DNA: TGCAGCGTTTGGACAGCCTCAGAGACCCAGTACTTC. Encoded protein: CSVWTASETQYF. Drawing the rest from reference TRBV29-1 and TRBJ2-5, the complete variable domain is SAVISQKPSRDICQRGTSLTIQCQVDSQVTMMFWYRQQPGQSLTLIATANQGSEATYESGFVIDKFPISRPNLTFSTLTVSNMSPEDSSIYLCSVWTASETQYFGPGTRLLVL.

This clone has a handful of counts. The genes are TRBV4-1 and TRBJ2-3; no reliable D call. The CDR3 sequence is 13 residues long. V was cut by 1 base and J by 2 bases, with 4 bases left in between. Per germline, CDR1 MGHRA and CDR2 YSYEKL. CDR3 amino acids: CASSQVITDTQYF. As DNA, the CDR3 is TGCGCCAGCAGCCAAGTAATCACAGATACGCAGTATTTT.

This clone was seen a few times. The chain has TRBV7-2 and TRBJ2-7; 8 positions match TRBD2. V gave up 1 base and J gave up 10 bases; unmatched junction bases: 3. CDR1 and CDR2 (germline): SGHTA, FQGNSA. This CDR3 is 12 amino acids long. In nucleotides, the CDR3 is TGTGCCAGCAGCTTAGACGGGAGGGACCAGTACTTC. As protein: CASSLDGRDQYF.

The chain recombines TRBV28 with TRBJ2-5; D might be TRBD1 (5 bases). This CDR3 spans 15 amino acids. V lost 3 bases and J 4 bases, leaving 15 bases between the germline ends. CDR1 is MDHEN and CDR2 is SYDVKM in the germline V gene. CDR3 in DNA: TGTGCCAGCAGTTTGCGGAAGGGGCGCGGAGAGACCCAGTACTTC. Translation gives CASSLRKGRGETQYF.

The chain carries TRBV7-3 and TRBJ2-3; maybe TRBD1 (7 bases). CDR1 and CDR2 from the germline V gene are SGHTA and FQGTGA. The CDR3 sequence is 19 residues long. Between the trimmed V and J ends, which lost 0 bases and 1 base, there was a span of 20 bases. CDR3 coding DNA: TGTGCCAGCAGCTTAACCGGACCCCAGGGGGGCCGAGGCACAGATACGCAGTATTTT. It codes for CASSLTGPQGGRGTDTQYF.

The chain carries TRBV6-5 and TRBJ2-5; 7 nucleotides line up with TRBD1. V shed 0 bases, J shed 2 bases, and the junction held 3 bases outside the gene matches. The CDR3 contains 15 residues. Germline V gene data show CDR1 as MNHEY and CDR2 as SVGAGI. CDR3 in amino acids: CASSYSGQIQETQYF. For the CDR3, the DNA is TGTGCCAGCAGTTACTCGGGACAGATTCAAGAGACCCAGTACTTC.

This clone was seen a handful of times. The genes are TRBV5-4 and TRBJ2-7; TRBD2 agrees at 7 bases. V lost 0 bases and J lost 6; bases outside the gene matches: 9. Germline V gives CDR1 SGHNT, CDR2 YYREEE (reference sequence). The CDR3 spans 15 residues. CDR3 nucleotide sequence: TGTGCCAGCAGCTTGGCCATCTCAGGGAGGGGCGAGCAGTACTTC. Its protein is CASSLAISGRGEQYF.

The chain combines TRBV15 with TRBJ2-5; D may be TRBD2 (5 bases). The germline gives CDR1 LNHNV, CDR2 YYDKDF (reference sequence). Deletions cut 6 bases from V and 5 bases from J, with 10 bases between. The CDR3 is 12 amino acids. CDR3 in amino acids: CATSPGMETQYF. For the CDR3, the DNA is TGTGCCACCAGTCCGGGGATGGAGACCCAGTACTTC.

The CDR3: CASSLRTSGSLEQYF. DNA for the CDR3: TGCGCCAGCAGCCTAAGGACTAGCGGGAGTTTGGAGCAGTACTTC. The chain employs TRBV5-1 and TRBJ2-7; 13 nucleotides align to TRBD2. CDR3 length equals 15 residues. Germline CDR1 reads SGHRS; CDR2 reads YFSETQ. V lost 4 bases, J lost 7 bases, and 8 bases stayed unmatched.

This chain links TRBV4-3 with TRBJ1-4; tentative D call: TRBD1 (6 bases). Looked up from germline, CDR1 is LGHNA and CDR2 is YSLEER. The V end was cut by 0 bases, the J end by 3 bases, with 14 bases between. The CDR3 has 17 amino acids. This chain's CDR3 is CASSQDRNRVPNEKLFF. The CDR3 DNA follows: TGCGCCAGCAGCCAAGATAGGAACAGGGTTCCTAATGAAAAACTGTTTTTT.

The rearrangement links TRBV11-2 to TRBJ2-7; TRBD2 matches at 7 bases. This CDR3 region has 18 residues. Germline loops: CDR1 SGHAT, CDR2 FQNNGV. V gave up 2 bases and J gave up 7 bases; unmatched junction bases: 20. The CDR3 bases are TGTGCCAGCAGCTTACGGGACTGGCTAGCGGAGGACCTTAGAGAGCAGTACTTC. Translating gives CASSLRDWLAEDLREQYF.

This sequence joins TRBV10-2 and TRBJ2-3, with D possibly TRBD1 on 5 matching bases. The CDR3 loop spans 13 amino acids. The V end was cut by 0 bases, the J end by 9 bases, with 10 bases between. CDR1 WSHSY and CDR2 SAAADI come from the germline V gene. The CDR3 is CASSESKGNTQYF. Here the CDR3 DNA reads TGCGCCAGCAGTGAGTCGAAGGGGAACACGCAGTATTTT.

This clone was detected a few times. The chain recombines TRBV30 with TRBJ2-7, with 8 bases that match TRBD1. The V segment lost 0 bases and the J segment 6 bases; nucleotides outside the gene matches: 7. Looked up from germline, CDR1 is GTSNPN and CDR2 is SVGIG (reference sequence). This CDR3 is built from 14 residues. This CDR3 is CAWSVDRGFPEQYF. The DNA of the CDR3 is TGTGCCTGGAGTGTTGACAGGGGTTTTCCCGAGCAGTACTTC.

This chain connects TRBV6-5 to TRBJ2-5; possible D gene TRBD1, 5 bases. The CDR3 loop spans 13 amino acids. The V end lost 2 bases, the J end lost 3 bases, and 7 bases lay between the germline ends. Per germline, CDR1 MNHEY and CDR2 SVGAGI. CDR3 bases: TGTGCCAGCAGTTACCTCAGGGAAGAGACCCAGTACTTC. It translates to CASSYLREETQYF.

This clone has just a few counts. The chain links TRBV28 to TRBJ1-1, with D hard to call. This CDR3 has 13 residues. Germline V gene sequence: CDR1 MDHEN, CDR2 SYDVKM. V was trimmed by 2 bases and J by 8 bases, leaving 12 bases between them. CDR3 sequence (DNA): TGTGCCAGCAGTTTACCAACCAGACACGAAGCTTTCTTT. Translated, it gives CASSLPTRHEAFF. The full variable domain, with the rest looked up from reference TRBV28 and TRBJ1-1, is DVKVTQSSRYLVKRTGEKVFLECVQDMDHENMFWYRQDPGLGLRLIYFSYDVKMKEKGDIPEGYSVSREKKERFSLILESASTNQTSMYLCASSLPTRHEAFFGQGTRLTVV.

This sequence joins TRBV5-6 and TRBJ2-7; 7 bases align to TRBD1. Per the germline V gene, CDR1 is SGHDT and CDR2 is YYEEEE. The CDR3 is 14 residues long. Losses at the gene ends were 0 bases for V and 2 bases for J; bases not matched to a gene: 2. CDR3 sequence reads: CASSLDRGPYEQYF. CDR3 nucleotide sequence: TGTGCCAGCAGCTTGGACAGGGGCCCCTACGAGCAGTACTTC.